Sequencing of this T cell receptor (beta chain) was carried out in a study of CD8+ T cells in alopecia areata. Study-wide points: Sequences from scalp samples also cover resident alphabeta T cells of normal skin.

With respect to this clone: Its antigen is unidentified.

cDNA prepared by RNA extraction and subsequent reverse transcription served as the template for sequencing. The protocol was immunoSEQ multiplex PCR, while the TCRdb copy is restricted to in-frame clones and leaves out a portion. The sample has 79,000 or so clones; approximately 66% are singletons. Treatment in this sample: oral pan-JAK inhibitor, 5-10 mg twice daily. The V gene lost 0 bases and the J gene lost 0 bases, with 7 bases spanning the gap. In germline, CDR1 is SGHDT, CDR2 YYEEEE. CDR3 length equals 15 residues. This clonotype was obtained from a human donor with alopecia areata. V gene TRBV5-6 combines with J gene TRBJ2-1; D not resolved. The sequencing here drew on CD8+ T cells sorted from blood, taken at week 24, from a patient treated with tofacitinib. This chain's CDR3 is CASSLDHVSYNEQFF. The DNA of the CDR3 is TGTGCCAGCAGCTTGGATCACGTCTCCTACAATGAGCAGTTCTTC.